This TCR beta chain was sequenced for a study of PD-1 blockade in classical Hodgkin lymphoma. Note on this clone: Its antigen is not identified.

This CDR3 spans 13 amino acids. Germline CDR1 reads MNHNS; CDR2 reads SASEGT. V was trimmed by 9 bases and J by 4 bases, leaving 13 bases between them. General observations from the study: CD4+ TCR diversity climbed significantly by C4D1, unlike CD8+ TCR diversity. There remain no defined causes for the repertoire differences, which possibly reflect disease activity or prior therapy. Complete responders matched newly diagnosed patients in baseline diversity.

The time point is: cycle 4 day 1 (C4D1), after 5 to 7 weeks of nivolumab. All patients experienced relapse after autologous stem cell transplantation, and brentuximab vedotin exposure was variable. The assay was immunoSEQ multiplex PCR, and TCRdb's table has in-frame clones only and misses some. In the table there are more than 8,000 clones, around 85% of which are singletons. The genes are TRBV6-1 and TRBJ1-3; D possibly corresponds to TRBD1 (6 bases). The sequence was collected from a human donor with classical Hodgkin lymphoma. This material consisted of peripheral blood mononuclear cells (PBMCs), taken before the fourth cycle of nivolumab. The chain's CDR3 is CASKLQGGNTIYF. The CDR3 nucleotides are TGTGCCAGTAAATTACAGGGAGGAAACACCATATATTTT.